This T cell receptor beta chain was recovered during a study of post-analysis software for immune sequencing data. Study-level findings and limits: Normalized Chao1 diversity was significantly reduced in patients versus controls. About five TRBV segments (TRBV5-6, TRBV5-1 and TRBV20-1 among them) occurred more frequently in patients than in controls.

Libraries were made from TCR beta cDNA, and they carried unique molecular identifiers. TCRdb recomputed calls from the PCR reads with MiXCR, one row per CDR3 protein. The top ten hold 12% of the sample, which has some 450,000 distinct CDR3 sequences, around 40% seen once. Comments on this clonotype: Antigen: not known.

The CDR3 covers 12 residues. CDR1 is DFQATT, CDR2 SNEGSKA, per germline (reference sequence). The chain links TRBV20-1 to TRBJ2-3, with 8 nucleotides matching TRBD2. Source material: blood. The receptor's source is a girl between 5 and 17 years old with multiple sclerosis. The CDR3 DNA reads TGCCAGACTAGCGTTAGCACAGATACGCAGTATTTT. Translating it yields CQTSVSTDTQYF.